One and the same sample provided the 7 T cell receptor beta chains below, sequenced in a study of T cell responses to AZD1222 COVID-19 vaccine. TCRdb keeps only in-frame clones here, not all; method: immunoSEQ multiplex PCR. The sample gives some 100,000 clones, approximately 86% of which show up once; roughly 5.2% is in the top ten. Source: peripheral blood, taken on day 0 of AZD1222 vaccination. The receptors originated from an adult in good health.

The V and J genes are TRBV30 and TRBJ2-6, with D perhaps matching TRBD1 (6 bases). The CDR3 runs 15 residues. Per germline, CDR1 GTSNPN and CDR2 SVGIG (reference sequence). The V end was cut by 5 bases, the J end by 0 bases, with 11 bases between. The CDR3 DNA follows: TGTGCCTGGGACGAAGGGGGCTCTGGGGCCAACGTCCTGACTTTC. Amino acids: CAWDEGGSGANVLTF.

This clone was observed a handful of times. CDR3 nucleotides: TGTGCCAGCAGCTTAGTAGCGGGAGGAGTGGCAGATACGCAGTATTTT. Translated: CASSLVAGGVADTQYF. The chain combines TRBV7-2 with TRBJ2-3, with 10 nucleotides matching TRBD2. V was clipped by 1 base and J by 4 bases; unmatched bases: 5. This CDR3 has 16 residues. The V gene's germline CDR1 is SGHTA and CDR2 FQGNSA.

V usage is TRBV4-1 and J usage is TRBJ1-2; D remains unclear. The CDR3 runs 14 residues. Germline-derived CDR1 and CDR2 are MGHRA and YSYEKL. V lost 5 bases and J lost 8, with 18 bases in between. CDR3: CASSGGDTARGYTF. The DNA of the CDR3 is TGCGCCAGCAGCGGCGGAGATACTGCTCGGGGCTACACCTTC.

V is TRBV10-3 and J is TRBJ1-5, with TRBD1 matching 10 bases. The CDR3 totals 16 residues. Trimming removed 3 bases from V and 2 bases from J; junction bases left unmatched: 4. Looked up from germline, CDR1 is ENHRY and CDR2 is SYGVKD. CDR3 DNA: TGTGCCATCAGTGATCTAGGACAGGGGGGCAATCAGCCCCAGCATTTT. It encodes CAISDLGQGGNQPQHF.

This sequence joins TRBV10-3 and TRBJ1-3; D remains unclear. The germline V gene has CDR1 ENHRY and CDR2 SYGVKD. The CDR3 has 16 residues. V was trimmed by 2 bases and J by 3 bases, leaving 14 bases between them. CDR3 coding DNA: TGTGCCATCAGTGAGGGTTGGCAGGCTCTTGGAAACACCATATATTTT. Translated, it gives CAISEGWQALGNTIYF.

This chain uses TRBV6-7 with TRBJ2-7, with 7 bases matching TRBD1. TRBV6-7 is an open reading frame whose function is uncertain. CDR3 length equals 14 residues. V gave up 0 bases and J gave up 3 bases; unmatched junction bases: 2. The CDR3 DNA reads TGTGCCAGCAGTTACTCGACAGGGCACTACGAGCAGTACTTC. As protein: CASSYSTGHYEQYF.

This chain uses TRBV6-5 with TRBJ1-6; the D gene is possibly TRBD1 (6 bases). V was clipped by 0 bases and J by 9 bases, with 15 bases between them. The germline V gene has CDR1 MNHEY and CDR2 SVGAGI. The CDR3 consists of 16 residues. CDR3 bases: TGTGCCAGCAGTTACTCACAGGGTTTAGGTTTTTCACCCCTCCACTTT. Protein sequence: CASSYSQGLGFSPLHF.